These 6 T cell receptor beta chains were all obtained from the same sample, sequenced in a study of OX40 agonist ivuxolimab in advanced cancers. The table came from immunoSEQ multiplex PCR; TCRdb's copy has only in-frame clones and leaves some out. The sample yields 35,000 to 45,000 clones, 85% to 90% seen once. Material: CD4+ or CD8+ T cells sorted from blood, obtained in a trial of the OX40 agonist ivuxolimab. Every receptor here comes from an adult with an advanced solid tumor such as melanoma, head and neck, liver or kidney cancer.

The chain is built from TRBV2 and TRBJ2-5; D is unresolved. The germline gives CDR1 SNHLY, CDR2 FYNNEI. V lost 4 bases to trimming and J lost 2 bases, with 11 bases between them. The CDR3 length is 14 residues. As DNA, the CDR3 is TGTGCCAGCAGTGTGGAGATAGATCAAGAGACCCAGTACTTC. Translation: CASSVEIDQETQYF.

This clone has a handful of counts. V and J are TRBV7-2 and TRBJ1-1; 10 bases align to TRBD1. The CDR3 runs to 15 residues. Looked up from germline, CDR1 is SGHTA and CDR2 is FQGNSA. The V segment lost 2 bases and the J segment 4 bases; nucleotides outside the gene matches: 4. CDR3 amino acids: CASSLIGQGGTEAFF. For the CDR3, the DNA is TGTGCCAGCAGCTTAATAGGACAGGGGGGCACTGAAGCTTTCTTT.

The chain has TRBV19 and TRBJ2-7, with 8 positions matching TRBD1. This CDR3 contains 15 residues. V trimming: 4 bases; J trimming: 2 bases; junction bases outside the gene matches: 7. The germline V gene has CDR1 LNHDA and CDR2 SQIVND (reference sequence). The CDR3 DNA follows: TGTGCCAGTAGTAGACAGGGGTCCAAGGCCTACGAGCAGTACTTC. This gives the protein CASSRQGSKAYEQYF. The full variable domain, rest sourced from reference TRBV19 and TRBJ2-7, is DGGITQSPKYLFRKEGQNVTLSCEQNLNHDAMYWYRQDPGQGLRLIYYSQIVNDFQKGDIAEGYSVSREKKESFPLTVTSAQKNPTAFYLCASSRQGSKAYEQYFGPGTRLTVT.

The chain carries TRBV7-6 and TRBJ1-4; unclear D gene. The V end lost 4 bases, the J end lost 4 bases, and 13 bases lay between the germline ends. The CDR3 is 15 amino acids. From germline, CDR1 is SGHVS and CDR2 FNYEAQ. CDR3: CASSSGWAYNEKLFF. The CDR3 bases are TGTGCCAGCAGCTCCGGATGGGCCTATAATGAAAAACTGTTTTTT.

The chain links TRBV4-2 to TRBJ2-3; 12 bases align to TRBD2. Losses at the gene ends were 5 bases for V and 1 base for J; bases not matched to a gene: 10. The germline V gene encodes CDR1 LGHNA and CDR2 YNFKEQ. The CDR3 runs 18 residues. The CDR3 DNA sequence: TGTGCCAGCAGCGACGGGGGGAGACTAGCGGGGGGCACAGATACGCAGTATTTT. Encoded protein: CASSDGGRLAGGTDTQYF.

CDR3 sequence (DNA): TGTGCCAGCAGCCTCGGGGGGCTTAGCACAGATACGCAGTATTTT. Its protein product is CASSLGGLSTDTQYF. J is TRBJ2-3 and V is TRBV9; tentatively, D is TRBD2 (7 bases). The CDR3 contains 15 residues. The germline gives CDR1 SGDLS, CDR2 YYNGEE. V was clipped by 4 bases and J by 0 bases, with 12 bases between them.